Listed here are 21 T cell receptor beta chains from one sample, sequenced in a study of cytomegalovirus exposure and HLA in healthy donors. This PCR relied on a set of 60 Vbeta primers and 13 Jbeta primers. Generated by immunoSEQ multiplex PCR, the TCRdb table keeps only in-frame clones and is missing some. The data contain under 140,000 clones, about four fifths of them singletons. Sequences were obtained from PBMCs. These receptors were taken from a woman in her fifties or sixties in good health and CMV-seropositive.

V and J are TRBV5-1 and TRBJ1-1, with a weak D call TRBD1 (6 bases). From germline, CDR1 is SGHRS and CDR2 YFSETQ. The CDR3 sequence is 15 residues long. The V gene lost 4 bases and the J gene lost 4 bases, with 17 bases spanning the gap. In DNA, the CDR3 is TGCGCCAGCAGCCCGGGAGGGGGAAGGGTCACTGAAGCTTTCTTT. Translation gives CASSPGGGRVTEAFF.

The rearrangement joins TRBV11-3 to TRBJ2-7; 9 bases align to TRBD2. This CDR3 spans 15 amino acids. The germline gives CDR1 SGHNT, CDR2 YENEEA. V trimming: 5 bases; J trimming: 2 bases; junction bases outside the gene matches: 7. CDR3 sequence (DNA): TGTGCCAGCAGCGTGTCTAGCGGGGAAGCCTACGAGCAGTACTTC. This gives the protein CASSVSSGEAYEQYF.

In its sample, this clone was seen once. The CDR3 region is CASSLDWRDTQYF. The CDR3 nucleotides are TGTGCCAGCAGTTTAGATTGGCGGGATACGCAGTATTTT. The chain recombines TRBV27 with TRBJ2-3; no clear D gene. Germline CDR1 MNHEY, CDR2 SMNVEV (reference sequence). Trimming stripped 2 bases from V and 6 bases from J, with 9 bases between. CDR3 length: 13 amino acids.

The chain carries TRBV29-1 and TRBJ2-7; 8 nucleotides align to TRBD1. The CDR3 is made up of 12 amino acids. V lost 6 bases, J lost 6 bases, and 7 bases stayed unmatched. Germline assignment: CDR1 SQVTM and CDR2 ANQGSEA. The CDR3: CSVTGTGPEQYF. CDR3 coding DNA: TGCAGCGTAACCGGGACAGGACCCGAGCAGTACTTC.

This rearrangement joins TRBV18 to TRBJ1-3; a weak D match, TRBD1 (5 bases). This CDR3 is built from 14 residues. V was clipped by 6 bases and J by 8 bases, with 17 bases between them. Germline V gene sequence: CDR1 KGHSH, CDR2 LQKENI. CDR3 sequence: CASSPGQGPDTIYF. CDR3 bases: TGTGCCAGCTCCCCAGGGCAGGGCCCGGACACCATATATTTT.

The CDR3 region has the DNA TGCGCCAGCAGCAAGGACAGGGGTTCAGGAAACACCATATATTTT. It specifies CASSKDRGSGNTIYF. V is TRBV5-1 and J is TRBJ1-3; 9 bases agree with TRBD1. V gave up 4 bases and J gave up 4 bases; unmatched junction bases: 6. From germline, CDR1 is SGHRS and CDR2 YFSETQ. The CDR3 totals 15 residues. Using reference TRBV5-1 and TRBJ1-3 for the parts outside the CDR3, the full variable domain is KAGVTQTPRYLIKTRGQQVTLSCSPISGHRSVSWYQQTPGQGLQFLFEYFSETQRNKGNFPGRFSGRQFSNSRSEMNVSTLELGDSALYLCASSKDRGSGNTIYFGEGSWLTVV.

This clone was counted between two and nine times. V is TRBV6-1 and J is TRBJ1-5, with 8 bases fitting TRBD1. The CDR3 totals 13 residues. Germline V gives CDR1 MNHNS, CDR2 SASEGT. After removal of 9 bases from V and 6 bases from J, the junction contained 7 bases not matched to a gene. CDR3 region: CASGRTGSQPQHF. CDR3 nucleotide sequence: TGTGCCAGTGGAAGGACAGGGAGTCAGCCCCAGCATTTT.

This clone was counted once. The genes are TRBV6-5 and TRBJ2-7; perhaps TRBD2 as D (5 bases). The CDR3 runs 12 residues. Germline V gene data show CDR1 as MNHEY and CDR2 as SVGAGI. The germline V and J ends were trimmed by 6 bases and 7 bases, with 13 bases remaining between them. The CDR3 is CASSTPGWEQYF. For the CDR3, the DNA is TGTGCCAGCAGCACCCCGGGGTGGGAGCAGTACTTC.

In the case of this clone: At one end, the junction sequence differs from germline, possibly due to a read error. The chain couples TRBV7-9 to TRBJ1-4, with a tentative D call TRBD1 (5 bases). Looked up from germline, CDR1 is SEHNR and CDR2 is FQNEAQ (reference sequence). The CDR3 is 15 amino acids. The CDR3 sequence is CSSSLEQATNEKLFF. In nucleotides, the CDR3 is TGTTCCAGCAGCTTAGAACAGGCAACTAATGAAAAACTGTTTTTT. The full variable domain, with the rest looked up from reference TRBV7-9 and TRBJ1-4, is DTGVSQNPRHKITKRGQNVTFRCDPISEHNRLYWYRQTLGQGPEFLTYFQNEAQLEKSRLLSDRFSAERPKGSFSTLEIQRTEQGDSAMYLCSSSLEQATNEKLFFGSGTQLSVL.

The chain is built from TRBV13 and TRBJ2-7, with 8 bases lining up with TRBD1. CDR1 is PRHDT and CDR2 is FYEKMQ in the germline V gene (reference sequence). There are 13 residues in the CDR3. J lost 6 bases, V lost 0 bases, and 1 base had no gene match. The CDR3 here is CASSLGRGLEQYF. CDR3 nucleotides: TGTGCCAGCAGCTTAGGCAGGGGGCTCGAGCAGTACTTC.

V gene TRBV11-1 combines with J gene TRBJ2-1, with TRBD2 matching 7 bases. V was pared by 5 bases and J by 7 bases, with 8 bases of the junction left unmatched. Germline CDR1 is SGHAT and CDR2 is FQDESV (reference sequence). This CDR3 has 14 amino acids. Written as DNA, the CDR3 is TGTGCCAGCAGCCCCAGGACTAGTTGGAATGAGCAGTTCTTC. It codes for CASSPRTSWNEQFF. The full variable domain, rest sourced from reference TRBV11-1 and TRBJ2-1, is EAEVAQSPRYKITEKSQAVAFWCDPISGHATLYWYRQILGQGPELLVQFQDESVVDDSQLPKDRFSAERLKGVDSTLKIQPAELGDSAMYLCASSPRTSWNEQFFGPGTRLTVL.

The chain links TRBV6-5 to TRBJ2-3, with 7 bases matching TRBD2. V lost 0 bases, J lost 4 bases, and 4 bases stayed unmatched. This CDR3 contains 15 residues. From germline, CDR1 is MNHEY and CDR2 SVGAGI. In nucleotides, the CDR3 is TGTGCCAGCAGTTACTCGATTACTAGCGCAGATACGCAGTATTTT. Its protein is CASSYSITSADTQYF.

The chain recombines TRBV6-6 with TRBJ1-3, with 7 positions matching TRBD1. The germline V gene encodes CDR1 MNHNY and CDR2 SVGAGI (reference sequence). The CDR3 has 16 residues. J gave up 1 base and V 5 bases, and 8 bases lay outside the gene matches. CDR3 sequence reads: CASSGLNRGSGNTIYF. DNA of the CDR3: TGTGCCAGCAGTGGCTTAAACAGGGGATCTGGAAACACCATATATTTT.

The chain links TRBV19 to TRBJ2-1, with a possible D match to TRBD1 (6 bases). The ends were cut back, 1 base at V and 4 bases at J, with 14 bases in the middle. This CDR3 is 16 amino acids long. Germline values: CDR1 LNHDA, CDR2 SQIVND (reference sequence). Written as DNA, the CDR3 is TGTGCCAGTAGTATAGCCGGACAGATACTTTACAATGAGCAGTTCTTC. Residues: CASSIAGQILYNEQFF.

The rearrangement links TRBV29-1 to TRBJ2-3; 12 bases fit TRBD2. Germline assignment: CDR1 SQVTM and CDR2 ANQGSEA. V dropped 4 bases and J dropped 2; count of bases not matched to a gene: 16. There are 19 residues in the CDR3. The CDR3 loop reads CSVVPSGRDTITTTDTQYF. The CDR3 DNA follows: TGCAGCGTTGTTCCTAGCGGGAGGGACACTATTACAACCACAGATACGCAGTATTTT.

The chain uses TRBV7-3 and TRBJ2-1; D remains unclear. This CDR3 has 12 residues. Trimming removed 5 bases at V and 5 bases at J, with 7 bases between. CDR1 SGHTA and CDR2 FQGTGA come from the germline V gene. CDR3 nucleotides: TGTGCCAGCAGCGCCTATAACAATGAGCAGTTCTTC. Translated: CASSAYNNEQFF. Using reference TRBV7-3 and TRBJ2-1 for the parts outside the CDR3, the full variable domain is GAGVSQTPSNKVTEKGKYVELRCDPISGHTALYWYRQSLGQGPEFLIYFQGTGAADDSGLPNDRFFAVRPEGSVSTLKIQRTERGDSAVYLCASSAYNNEQFFGPGTRLTVL.

Worth noting for this clone: One end of the junction fails to match germline, which may point to a read error. This chain links TRBV7-9 with TRBJ1-5, with D possibly matching TRBD1 (6 bases). CDR1 is SEHNR and CDR2 is FQNEAQ in the germline V gene (reference sequence). This CDR3 comprises 15 residues. This CDR3 is CSSSLGLGHTEPQHF. The CDR3 DNA follows: TGTTCCAGCAGCTTAGGACTGGGACATACGGAGCCCCAGCATTTT. Together with reference TRBV7-9 and TRBJ1-5, the CDR3 gives the full variable domain: DTGVSQNPRHKITKRGQNVTFRCDPISEHNRLYWYRQTLGQGPEFLTYFQNEAQLEKSRLLSDRFSAERPKGSFSTLEIQRTEQGDSAMYLCSSSLGLGHTEPQHFGDGTRLSIL.

The CDR3 nucleotides are TGTGCCAGCAGATTGAGGACAGGGGGGAATTCACCCCTCCACTTT. It codes for CASRLRTGGNSPLHF. The rearrangement links TRBV11-1 to TRBJ1-6; 10 nucleotides align to TRBD1. The CDR3 is made up of 15 amino acids. Germline loops: CDR1 SGHAT, CDR2 FQDESV (reference sequence). The junction had 6 bases not matched to a gene; V was cut back by 6 bases and J by 7 bases.

CDR3 sequence reads: CAISPRDRAFETQYF. DNA for the CDR3: TGTGCCATCAGTCCTAGGGACAGGGCTTTTGAGACCCAGTACTTC. The rearrangement links TRBV10-3 to TRBJ2-5; 9 bases are shared with TRBD1. V was clipped by 5 bases and J by 5 bases; unmatched bases: 9. This CDR3 region has 15 residues. Germline lookup yields CDR1 ENHRY and CDR2 SYGVKD.

The chain is built from TRBV4-2 and TRBJ1-1; TRBD1 is a possible D gene (5 bases). Germline CDR1 and CDR2: LGHNA and YNFKEQ. The CDR3 length is 14 residues. V lost 5 bases, J lost 6 bases, and 16 bases lay in between. Here the CDR3 reads CASSLAGQLSEAFF. The CDR3 DNA reads as TGTGCCAGCAGCTTAGCGGGGCAGTTGTCTGAAGCTTTCTTT.

The chain employs TRBV5-1 and TRBJ2-2, with D maybe TRBD2 (5 bases). This CDR3 is 14 amino acids long. V was shortened by 9 bases and J by 2 bases, with 14 bases between the two germline ends. Looked up from germline, CDR1 is SGHRS and CDR2 is YFSETQ. The CDR3 DNA is TGCGCCACCTCGAGCGGTGATAACACCGGGGAGCTGTTTTTT. Protein product: CATSSGDNTGELFF.